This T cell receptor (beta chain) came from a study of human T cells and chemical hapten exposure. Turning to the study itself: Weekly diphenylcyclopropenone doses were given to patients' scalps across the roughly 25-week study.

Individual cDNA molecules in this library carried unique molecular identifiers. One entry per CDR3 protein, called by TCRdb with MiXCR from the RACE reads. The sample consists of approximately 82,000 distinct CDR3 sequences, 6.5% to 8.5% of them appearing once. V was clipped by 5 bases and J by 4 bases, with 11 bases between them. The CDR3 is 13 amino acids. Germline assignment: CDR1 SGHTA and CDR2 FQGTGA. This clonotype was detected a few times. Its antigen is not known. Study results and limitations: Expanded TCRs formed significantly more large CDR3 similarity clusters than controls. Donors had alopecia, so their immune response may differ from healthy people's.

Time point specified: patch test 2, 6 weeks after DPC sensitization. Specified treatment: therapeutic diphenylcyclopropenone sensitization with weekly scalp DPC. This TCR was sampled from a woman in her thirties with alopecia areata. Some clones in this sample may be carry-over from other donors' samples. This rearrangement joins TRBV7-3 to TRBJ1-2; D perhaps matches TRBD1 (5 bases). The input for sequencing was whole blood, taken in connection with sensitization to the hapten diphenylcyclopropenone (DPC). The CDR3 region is CASSPTGGYGYTF. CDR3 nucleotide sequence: TGTGCCAGCAGCCCCACAGGCGGCTATGGCTACACCTTC. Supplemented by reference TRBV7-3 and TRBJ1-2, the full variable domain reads GAGVSQTPSNKVTEKGKYVELRCDPISGHTALYWYRQSLGQGPEFLIYFQGTGAADDSGLPNDRFFAVRPEGSVSTLKIQRTERGDSAVYLCASSPTGGYGYTFGSGTRLTVV.